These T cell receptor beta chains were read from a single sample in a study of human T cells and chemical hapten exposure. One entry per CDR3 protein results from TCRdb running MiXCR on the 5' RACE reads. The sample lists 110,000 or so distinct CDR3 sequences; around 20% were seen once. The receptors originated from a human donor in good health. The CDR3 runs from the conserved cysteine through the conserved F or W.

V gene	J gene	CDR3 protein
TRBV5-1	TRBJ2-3	CATRGVMNTQYF
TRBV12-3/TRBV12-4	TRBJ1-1	CASSLGENTEAFF
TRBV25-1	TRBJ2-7	CASMGESGPSYEQYF
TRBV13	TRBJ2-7	CASSLGGEYEQYF
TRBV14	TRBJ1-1	CASTVSGQGMITEAFF
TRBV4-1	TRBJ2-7	CASSPKAAGAGEQYF
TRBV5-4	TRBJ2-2	CASRGSNTGELFF
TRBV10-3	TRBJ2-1	CAISPRTDRIAGAFNEQFF
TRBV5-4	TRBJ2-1	CASSLALTNEQFF
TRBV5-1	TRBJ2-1	CASTQGDNEQFF
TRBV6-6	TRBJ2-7	CASSHLIGTGGNEQYF
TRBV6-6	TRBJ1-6	CASSYRDRSNSPLHF
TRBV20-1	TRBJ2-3	CSARSDTSTDTQYF
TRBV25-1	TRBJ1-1	CASKGLGGFTEAFF
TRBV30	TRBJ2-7	CAWSPPRTVSGGEQYF
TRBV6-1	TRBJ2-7	CASTQGNGHEQYF
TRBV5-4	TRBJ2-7	CASSRDNLEQYF
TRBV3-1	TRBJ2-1	CASSQARAWLAGGHSGNEQFF
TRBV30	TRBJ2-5	CAWSVLAGREETQYF
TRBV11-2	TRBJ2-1	CASSSLGLAGGPNYNEQFF